The rows below give T cell receptor beta chains drawn from one sample of a study of post-analysis software for immune sequencing data. Each CDR3 protein gets one entry after TCRdb re-called the PCR reads with MiXCR. Among more than 500,000 distinct CDR3 sequences listed, approximately 31% were seen once. The source material was blood. Receptors were obtained from a girl under 18 with multiple sclerosis. CDR3s include the opening cysteine and the closing phenylalanine or tryptophan. Each record gives: CDR3 protein, J gene, D gene, V gene. The D gene is left open where the match is weak.

CDR3: CASSELGRGREKLFF; J: TRBJ1-4; D: TRBD1; V: TRBV25-1
CDR3: CAPGGGNTEAFF; J: TRBJ1-1; D: NA; V: TRBV5-8
CDR3: CASSLSGQGVGEQFF; J: TRBJ2-1; D: TRBD1; V: TRBV28
CDR3: CASTKQGYEQFF; J: TRBJ2-1; D: TRBD1; V: TRBV5-1
CDR3: CASSKSSTQYF; J: TRBJ2-3; D: NA; V: TRBV21-1
CDR3: CASSLGPTRDQPQHF; J: TRBJ1-5; D: NA; V: TRBV5-1
CDR3: CASSAGQGQETQYF; J: TRBJ2-5; D: TRBD1; V: TRBV9
CDR3: CASSPLWSGETQYF; J: TRBJ2-5; D: NA; V: TRBV9
CDR3: CSASQGALAKNIQYF; J: TRBJ2-4; D: TRBD1; V: TRBV20-1
CDR3: CASSADTQETQYF; J: TRBJ2-5; D: NA; V: TRBV9
CDR3: CASSDRGGAKPISGANVLTF; J: TRBJ2-6; D: TRBD2; V: TRBV25-1
CDR3: CASSVVMGLGKETQYF; J: TRBJ2-5; D: NA; V: TRBV5-1
CDR3: CASSLRQTVTQYF; J: NA; D: NA; V: TRBV5-6
CDR3: CASSLAAGTGGEETQYF; J: TRBJ2-5; D: TRBD1; V: TRBV5-1
CDR3: CASSASVGPNYGYTF; J: TRBJ1-2; D: NA; V: TRBV9
CDR3: CASSLQGAGTHNEQFF; J: TRBJ2-1; D: TRBD1; V: TRBV7-2
CDR3: CASSLAGRGGVALHF; J: TRBJ1-6; D: NA; V: TRBV12-3/TRBV12-4
CDR3: CASSHRQVNSPLHF; J: TRBJ1-6; D: NA; V: TRBV3-1
CDR3: CSARELTSNQPQHF; J: TRBJ1-5; D: NA; V: TRBV20-1
CDR3: CASSMPAAYNEQFF; J: TRBJ2-1; D: NA; V: TRBV19
CDR3: CASSPGSVGHETQYF; J: TRBJ2-5; D: NA; V: TRBV3-1
CDR3: CVSLPVGGQGSYEQYF; J: TRBJ2-7; D: TRBD1; V: TRBV11-2
CDR3: CASSRDRGRRDEQFF; J: TRBJ2-1; D: TRBD1; V: TRBV7-2
CDR3: CASSLAGQYYGYTF; J: TRBJ1-2; D: TRBD1; V: TRBV7-9
CDR3: CASRGQGSGANVLTF; J: TRBJ2-6; D: TRBD1; V: TRBV5-1
CDR3: CASSFGPPMGDTQYF; J: TRBJ2-3; D: NA; V: TRBV7-3
CDR3: CASSLHSAQETQYF; J: TRBJ2-5; D: NA; V: TRBV14
CDR3: CASSATDYEQYF; J: TRBJ2-7; D: NA; V: TRBV6-1
CDR3: CASSQDGQGYGYTF; J: TRBJ1-2; D: NA; V: TRBV4-1
CDR3: CASSYGTGGLSSYEQYF; J: TRBJ2-7; D: TRBD1; V: TRBV11-2
CDR3: CASSVGRGNQPQHF; J: TRBJ1-5; D: NA; V: TRBV2
CDR3: CATSSDRVREQYF; J: TRBJ2-7; D: TRBD1; V: TRBV15
CDR3: CASSKRQGDSPLHF; J: TRBJ1-6; D: TRBD1; V: TRBV2
CDR3: CSASFDGGGALEQFF; J: TRBJ2-1; D: NA; V: TRBV20-1
CDR3: CASSLNTGGPYEQYF; J: TRBJ2-7; D: TRBD1; V: TRBV27
CDR3: CASSPTRSTGELFF; J: TRBJ2-2; D: NA; V: TRBV7-2
CDR3: CASSPVFQETQFF; J: NA; D: NA; V: TRBV7-6
CDR3: CASSPDRRLYNSPLHF; J: TRBJ1-6; D: NA; V: TRBV5-1
CDR3: CASIRTGVDNEQFF; J: TRBJ2-1; D: TRBD1; V: TRBV10-2
CDR3: CASSLGSSGGHDTQYF; J: TRBJ2-3; D: TRBD2; V: TRBV3-1
CDR3: CSAGGTRRETQYF; J: TRBJ2-5; D: TRBD2; V: TRBV20-1
CDR3: CASSSGTSGYEQYF; J: TRBJ2-7; D: TRBD2; V: TRBV7-9
CDR3: CASSWDRGTNYGYTF; J: TRBJ1-2; D: TRBD1; V: TRBV6-6